Listed below are T cell receptor beta chains from one sample, sequenced in a study of blood T cell repertoires in COVID-19. TCRdb's table, derived via immunoSEQ multiplex PCR, lists solely in-frame clones and lacks some. The data contain nearly 200,000 clones, around 80% of them singletons. What was sequenced was peripheral blood. Source of these receptors: a human donor in a cohort sampled during active COVID-19. CDR3s include the opening cysteine and the closing phenylalanine or tryptophan. Not all rows give a size; the values are once, few, many and, for expanded clones, a class.

>TRBV5-5|.
CASSFLASNTGELFF
>TRBV19|few
CASSGDSINEKLFF
>TRBV28|.
CASGVSQPQHF
>TRBV19|.
CASSILAGRNEQFF
>TRBV5-6|.
CASTRQGNYGYTF
>TRBV30|.
CAWTFRVGTEAFF
>TRBV15|.
CATSTPLGQTQRGYTF
>TRBV5-4|.
CASSQREFAGANVLTF
>TRBV28|.
CASSFLGGNQPQHF
>TRBV6-6|once
CASSSGGRAERPQHF
>TRBV5-6|.
CASSRQMTGGHTGELFF
>TRBV5-4|few
CASSGRRTVGRDTQYF
>TRBV28|.
CASTKLAPHEQYF
>TRBV24-1|.
CATSDPQGNYGYTF
>TRBV9|.
CASSADSTSGSYEQYF
>TRBV12-5|.
CASGSSLDGSSYNEQFF
>TRBV3-1/TRBV3-2|once
CASSQVLGAEKLFF
>TRBV9|.
CASSVSSGGPETQYF
>TRBV5-1|.
CASSLGQGHGYTF
>TRBV2|.
CASRVQGPQNTEAFF
>TRBV7-9|.
CASSLASEQGVFSPLHF
>TRBV7-6|.
CASSKRARGSSYNEQFF
>TRBV6-6|.
CASSPRGEQGNQPQHF
>TRBV7-2|.
CASRLDSTFYNEQFF
>TRBV5-1|.
CASSLLPTRGEQYF
>TRBV19|.
CASSRGTLNNSPLHF
>TRBV5-1|.
CASSTILAGGSYNEQFF
>TRBV11-2|once
CASSLGGSGPNEQFF
>TRBV28|.
CASSLSLGTDTQYF
>TRBV5-1|.
CASSLVGSVGQETQYF
>TRBV4-1|.
CASSQDRVVGANVLTF
>TRBV3-1/TRBV3-2|once
CASSPNRGSSGNTIYF
>TRBV7-3|.
CASSLTPTSGAAGNEQFF
>TRBV29-1|.
CSISGTPSPGYTF
>TRBV7-8|.
CASSLEGQGVSPLHF
>TRBV5-1|.
CASSLMTGSYNEQFF
>TRBV7-9|.
CASSFVTVTSTDTQYF
>TRBV27|.
CASSLSVYNEQFF
>TRBV2|.
CASSEAQPLYEKLFF
>TRBV27|.
CASSSSGLSGANVLTF
>TRBV7-8|hyperexpanded
CASSLAPSGGLAAPYNEQFF
>TRBV6-1|.
CASSEAKYRGTGELFF
>TRBV7-2|.
CASSLIIAGTSEQFF
>TRBV2|.
CASSETRGYTEAFF
>TRBV5-1|.
CASSLAGAPYEQYF
>TRBV7-2|.
CASSLSTGSNQPQHF
>TRBV5-1|.
CASSYTGTSGSRQETQYF
>TRBV3-1/TRBV3-2|.
CASSKEQGFQPQHF
>TRBV19|few
CASSIGRTGNTIYF
>TRBV5-1|.
CAGRELAGLNEQFF
>TRBV11-2|.
CASSFVGGGYEQYF
>TRBV6-5|.
CASSYMTGNSPLHF
>TRBV18|.
CASSPTPPTSGTSGTDTQYF
>TRBV7-3|.
CASSTGTSGEQFF
>TRBV3-1/TRBV3-2|.
CASSQVGGTETPLHF